These T cell receptor beta chains were read from a single sample in a study of T cell changes during pregnancy in multiple sclerosis. The protocol was immunoSEQ multiplex PCR, while the TCRdb copy is restricted to in-frame clones and leaves out a portion. The sample has about 46,000 clones, around 93% seen once. Specimen: CD8+ T cells from peripheral blood mononuclear cells, collected in the first trimester of pregnancy. The receptors were sampled from a female donor with multiple sclerosis, enrolled in a pregnancy study. Both conserved end residues are part of each CDR3. Each record gives: J gene, clone size, D gene, V gene, CDR3 protein, CDR3 DNA. D genes are given only for firm matches. Rows give clone size only sometimes, using once, few, many, or a class for an expanded clone.

>TRBJ2-1|NA|NA|TRBV27
CASSFGNEQFF
TGTGCCAGCAGTTTCGGTAATGAGCAGTTCTTC
>TRBJ1-1|NA|NA|TRBV4-3
CASSQERDGSTEAFF
TGCGCCAGCAGCCAAGAAAGGGATGGGAGCACTGAAGCTTTCTTT
>TRBJ2-1|once|NA|TRBV12-2
CASRLPGLAGGPGNEQFF
TGTGCAAGTCGCTTACCGGGACTAGCGGGAGGGCCCGGCAATGAGCAGTTCTTC
>TRBJ2-5|NA|TRBD2|TRBV19
CASSTSGRAETQYF
TGTGCCAGTAGTACTAGCGGGAGGGCAGAGACCCAGTACTTC
>TRBJ2-7|NA|TRBD2|TRBV7-9
CASTLPGGVEQYF
TGTGCCAGCACCCTGCCGGGAGGGGTCGAGCAGTACTTC
>TRBJ2-7|NA|NA|TRBV2
CASSELAGTLYEQYF
TGTGCCAGCAGTGAGCTCGCCGGGACTCTCTACGAGCAGTACTTC
>TRBJ2-7|once|NA|TRBV7-9
CASSTTIGVVYEQYF
TGTGCCAGCAGCACCACCATAGGGGTGGTCTACGAGCAGTACTTC
>TRBJ1-4|once|NA|TRBV14
CASSQDIDRDDEKLFF
TGTGCCAGCAGCCAAGATATTGACAGAGATGATGAAAAACTGTTTTTT
>TRBJ2-3|NA|NA|TRBV5-4
CASSLWGSGVGTDTQYF
TGTGCCAGCAGCTTATGGGGCTCGGGGGTAGGGACAGATACGCAGTATTTT
>TRBJ2-7|NA|TRBD1|TRBV4-3
CASSPWTGEYYEQYF
TGCGCCAGCAGCCCTTGGACAGGGGAATACTACGAGCAGTACTTC
>TRBJ1-2|NA|TRBD1|TRBV5-1
CASSWSGGTDFYGYTF
TGCGCCAGCAGCTGGTCAGGGGGTACGGACTTCTATGGCTACACCTTC
>TRBJ1-2|NA|TRBD1|TRBV7-2
CASSPQTGEWPNGYTF
TGTGCCAGCAGCCCCCAGACAGGGGAATGGCCAAATGGCTACACCTTC
>TRBJ2-3|once|NA|TRBV7-9
CASSSPAKDTQYF
TGTGCCAGCAGCTCACCCGCGAAAGATACGCAGTATTTT
>TRBJ1-1|NA|NA|TRBV30
CAWQGSHEAFF
TGTGCCTGGCAGGGGAGTCATGAAGCTTTCTTT
>TRBJ2-7|NA|NA|TRBV2
CASSERGPSYEQYF
TGTGCCAGCAGTGAACGTGGGCCATCCTACGAGCAGTACTTC
>TRBJ2-7|NA|NA|TRBV18
CASSPSSGYEQYF
TGTGCCAGCTCACCTTCCTCAGGCTACGAGCAGTACTTC
>TRBJ1-2|NA|TRBD1|TRBV28
CASSLTDRGLDDGYTF
TGTGCCAGCAGTTTAACCGACAGGGGGCTCGATGATGGCTACACCTTC
>TRBJ2-3|once|TRBD2|TRBV9
CASSVGGGTSGSTDTQYF
TGTGCCAGCAGCGTAGGAGGTGGGACTAGCGGGAGCACAGATACGCAGTATTTT
>TRBJ2-4|NA|TRBD1|TRBV7-9
CASSFGQGLAKNIQYF
TGTGCCAGCAGCTTTGGACAGGGTCTAGCCAAAAACATTCAGTACTTC
>TRBJ2-7|NA|TRBD2|TRBV11-2
CASSSFRGLVAGEPYEQYF
TGTGCCAGCAGCTCATTCAGGGGATTGGTAGCGGGGGAACCCTACGAGCAGTACTTC
>TRBJ1-2|NA|TRBD1|TRBV4-1
CASSQDQGQGTYGYTF
TGCGCCAGCAGCCAAGATCAAGGACAGGGTACCTATGGCTACACCTTC
>TRBJ1-1|NA|NA|TRBV28
CASSFRGFPLGGEAFF
TGTGCCAGCAGCTTTCGGGGGTTCCCCTTGGGTGGTGAAGCTTTCTTT
>TRBJ1-2|NA|NA|TRBV9
CASSGETTVVYGYTF
TGTGCCAGCAGCGGCGAGACGACAGTTGTCTATGGCTACACCTTC
>TRBJ1-5|few|NA|TRBV4-2
CASSQSSSRVQPQHF
TGTGCCAGCAGCCAATCTTCCTCCAGGGTTCAGCCCCAGCATTTT
>TRBJ2-3|NA|TRBD2|TRBV29-1
CSVLGLAGAGADTQYF
TGCAGCGTTTTAGGACTAGCGGGAGCAGGTGCAGATACGCAGTATTTT
>TRBJ2-7|NA|TRBD1|TRBV6-1
CASSENIIDRGHEQYF
TGTGCCAGCAGTGAAAACATCATTGACAGGGGCCACGAGCAGTACTTC
>TRBJ2-3|once|TRBD2|TRBV2
CASSDVGAAGGPTDTQYF
TGTGCCAGCAGTGATGTCGGTGCAGCGGGGGGGCCCACAGATACGCAGTATTTT
>TRBJ2-3|NA|NA|TRBV2
CASSDFGGARSTDTQYF
TGTGCCAGCAGTGATTTCGGCGGGGCTCGAAGCACAGATACGCAGTATTTT
>TRBJ1-1|NA|NA|TRBV6-1
CASSEDPGLTNTEAFF
TGTGCCAGCAGTGAAGACCCAGGCCTCACGAACACTGAAGCTTTCTTT
>TRBJ1-2|NA|TRBD1|TRBV30
CAWTPGQGHNYGYTF
TGTGCCTGGACCCCCGGACAGGGACATAACTATGGCTACACCTTC
>TRBJ1-1|NA|NA|TRBV7-9
CASSPPTGGNTEAFF
TGTGCCAGCAGCCCTCCGACGGGGGGTAACACTGAAGCTTTCTTT
>TRBJ1-2|NA|TRBD1|TRBV27
CASGTGLNGYTF
TGTGCCAGCGGGACAGGGCTAAATGGCTACACCTTC
>TRBJ2-7|NA|TRBD2|TRBV19
CASSIVSGTNEQYF
TGTGCCAGTAGTATCGTTAGCGGGACCAACGAGCAGTACTTC
>TRBJ2-7|NA|TRBD2|TRBV28
CASRHTSGRAGEQYF
TGTGCCAGCAGACACACTAGCGGGAGGGCCGGCGAGCAGTACTTC
>TRBJ2-5|NA|TRBD2|TRBV2
CASSSGTSGAQETQYF
TGTGCCAGCAGTTCTGGGACTAGCGGGGCCCAAGAGACCCAGTACTTC
>TRBJ2-3|NA|TRBD2|TRBV11-1
CASRAGGHTDTQYF
TGTGCCAGCCGAGCGGGGGGCCATACAGATACGCAGTATTTT
>TRBJ2-7|NA|TRBD2|TRBV9
CASSVVAGRDEQYF
TGTGCCAGCAGCGTAGTAGCGGGACGGGACGAGCAGTACTTC
>TRBJ2-7|once|NA|TRBV19
CASSIGGAGGYYEQYF
TGTGCCAGTAGTATAGGAGGGGCCGGGGGTTACTACGAGCAGTACTTC
>TRBJ2-7|NA|NA|TRBV11-2
CASSLSTQGTYEQYF
TGTGCCAGCAGCCTTAGTACCCAGGGGACCTACGAGCAGTACTTC
>TRBJ2-7|NA|NA|TRBV7-3
CASSLGPSKALEQYF
TGTGCCAGCAGCTTAGGGCCTAGCAAGGCTCTCGAGCAGTACTTC
>TRBJ1-6|NA|TRBD1|TRBV5-4
CASSRSGQGGNSPLHF
TGTGCCAGCAGCCGATCGGGACAGGGAGGCAATTCACCCCTCCACTTT
>TRBJ2-7|once|TRBD2|TRBV2
CASSALAGGEQYF
TGTGCCAGCAGTGCACTAGCGGGGGGCGAGCAGTACTTC
>TRBJ2-7|NA|TRBD2|TRBV5-1
CASSLASGGFYEQYF
TGCGCCAGCAGCTTGGCAAGCGGGGGGTTCTACGAGCAGTACTTC
>TRBJ2-2|NA|NA|TRBV5-5
CASSLEDTNTGELFF
TGTGCCAGCAGCTTGGAGGACACTAACACCGGGGAGCTGTTTTTT
>TRBJ2-5|once|TRBD1|TRBV19
CASSIGYDRVGETQYF
TGTGCCAGTAGTATAGGATACGACAGGGTTGGGGAGACCCAGTACTTC
>TRBJ2-6|NA|NA|TRBV28
CASSLTRADSLSGANVLTF
TGTGCCAGCAGCCTCACCCGGGCGGACTCTCTCTCTGGGGCCAACGTCCTGACTTTC
>TRBJ2-3|NA|TRBD2|TRBV2
CASSLGLAESPGTQYF
TGTGCCAGCAGTTTAGGACTAGCGGAATCTCCCGGTACGCAGTATTTT
>TRBJ2-1|once|TRBD1|TRBV9
CASSPQGQGDSYNEQFF
TGTGCCAGCAGCCCCCAGGGACAGGGGGACTCCTACAATGAGCAGTTCTTC
>TRBJ2-7|NA|TRBD1|TRBV28
CASSPYLGTGEYEQYF
TGTGCCAGCAGTCCCTATCTCGGGACAGGGGAGTACGAGCAGTACTTC
>TRBJ1-2|NA|NA|TRBV21-1
CASVDRALYGYTF
TGTGCCAGTGTGGACAGGGCTCTCTATGGCTACACCTTC
>TRBJ1-4|once|NA|TRBV27
CASSSPTNEKLFF
TGTGCCAGCAGTTCTCCAACTAATGAAAAACTGTTTTTT